This paragraph reports one TCR beta chain. The antigen is not known. Libraries were prepared by immunoSEQ multiplex PCR; TCRdb keeps only in-frame clonotypes and omits some of them. The sample consists of about 25,000 clones, around 79% of them appearing once. The sample belongs to a study of OX40 agonist ivuxolimab in advanced cancers. Study-wide points: At 0.1 to 3.0 mg/kg and by week 6, CD4+ and CD8+ T cells in the blood had expanded clonally.

CDR1 is SEHNR and CDR2 is FQNEAQ in the germline V gene (reference sequence). The CDR3 runs 14 residues. With V trimmed by 4 bases and J by 8 bases, 7 bases remained unmatched. This specimen was CD4+ or CD8+ T cells sorted from blood, taken in a trial of the OX40 agonist ivuxolimab. This clonotype was sampled from an adult with an advanced solid tumor such as melanoma, head and neck, liver or kidney cancer. The chain recombines TRBV7-9 with TRBJ2-1; 8 bases fit TRBD1. CDR3 DNA sequence: TGTGCCAGCAGCTCCCCCGGGACAGGCCATGAGCAGTTCTTC. It codes for CASSSPGTGHEQFF.